Listed below are T cell receptor beta chains from one sample, sequenced in a study of identical twins. Using its own MiXCR run on the 5' RACE reads, TCRdb lists one record per CDR3 protein. The sample contains about 240,000 distinct CDR3 sequences, 10% of which appear only once. The source material was memory T cells sorted from blood. These receptors originate from a middle-aged man in good health. Both conserved end residues are part of each CDR3. D genes are given only for firm matches. A clone size is listed for some rows: how often the clone was seen (once, few, many), or a class if it is expanded.

clone size | D gene | J gene | V gene | CDR3 protein | CDR3 DNA
. | . | TRBJ1-4 | TRBV20-1 | CSASLVRGGTATNEKLFF | TGCAGTGCTAGTCTAGTAAGGGGGGGGACTGCAACTAATGAAAAACTGTTTTTT
. | . | TRBJ2-1 | TRBV12-2 | CASRETLASGDNEQFF | TGTGCAAGTCGCGAAACTCTAGCCAGCGGGGACAATGAGCAGTTCTTC
many | TRBD1 | TRBJ2-7 | TRBV27 | CASRSGGLLYEQYF | TGTGCCAGCAGGTCAGGGGGCCTGCTCTACGAGCAGTACTTC
many | TRBD1 | TRBJ1-2 | TRBV27 | CASSPQGSYGYTF | TGTGCCAGCAGTCCACAGGGGAGCTATGGCTACACCTTC
many | . | TRBJ2-7 | TRBV5-6 | CASRGSSYEQYF | TGTGCCAGCAGGGGCAGCTCCTACGAGCAGTACTTC
few | . | TRBJ1-2 | TRBV7-9 | CASSLQGTRGYTF | TGTGCCAGCAGCTTACAAGGGACGAGGGGCTACACCTTC
few | . | TRBJ2-1 | TRBV4-3 | CASSPRGPNNEQFF | TGCGCCAGCAGCCCCCGGGGCCCCAACAATGAGCAGTTCTTC
few | . | TRBJ2-5 | TRBV7-2 | CASSPVEVQETQYF | TGTGCCAGCAGCCCCGTCGAAGTCCAAGAGACCCAGTACTTC
many | . | TRBJ2-7 | TRBV7-2 | CASSLEGGLSYEQYF | TGTGCCAGCAGCTTAGAAGGCGGACTCTCCTACGAGCAGTACTTC
few | . | TRBJ2-1 | TRBV20-1 | CSAEGNGEQFF | TGCAGTGCGGAGGGTAATGGTGAGCAGTTCTTC
many | . | TRBJ2-1 | TRBV7-2 | CASSFGMGGEQFF | TGTGCCAGCAGCTTTGGGATGGGGGGTGAGCAGTTCTTC
many | TRBD1 | TRBJ2-7 | TRBV18 | CASSTGDRNGQYF | TGTGCCAGCAGTACAGGGGATAGAAACGGGCAGTACTTC
few | . | TRBJ2-4 | TRBV27 | CASSSLAKNIQYF | TGTGCCAGCAGTTCTCTAGCCAAAAACATTCAGTACTTC
. | . | TRBJ2-7 | TRBV28 | CASSLGMLGRSYEQYF | TGTGCCAGCAGTTTGGGAATGTTAGGACGATCCTACGAGCAGTACTTC
many | . | TRBJ2-3 | TRBV7-2 | CASSLGPLTDTQYF | TGTGCCAGCAGCTTAGGACCTCTCACAGATACGCAGTATTTT
. | TRBD2 | TRBJ2-7 | TRBV15 | CATSRGVSGGLDEQYF | TGTGCCACCAGCAGAGGGGTGTCGGGGGGGCTAGACGAGCAGTACTTC
. | TRBD1 | TRBJ1-4 | TRBV6-1 | CASSPSRQGGEKLFF | TGTGCCAGCAGTCCCTCTCGACAGGGGGGAGAAAAACTGTTTTTT
many | . | TRBJ2-1 | TRBV9 | CASSAGYNEQFF | TGTGCCAGCAGCGCCGGGTACAATGAGCAGTTCTTC
. | TRBD1 | TRBJ2-1 | TRBV18 | CASSPWDRGYNEQFF | TGTGCCAGCTCACCTTGGGACAGGGGATACAATGAGCAGTTCTTC
. | . | TRBJ2-5 | TRBV29-1 | CSVVPQGRNIETQYF | TGCAGCGTTGTACCACAGGGACGGAACATAGAGACCCAGTACTTC
many | TRBD1 | TRBJ2-2 | TRBV12-3/TRBV12-4 | CASSQDRVWRTGELFF | TGTGCCAGCAGCCAGGACAGGGTATGGCGGACCGGGGAGCTGTTTTTT
few | . | TRBJ2-6 | TRBV20-1 | CSARAVGGANVLTF | TGCAGTGCCCGGGCCGTAGGGGGGGCCAACGTCCTGACTTTC
few | . | TRBJ2-7 | TRBV20-1 | CSARKGGVYEQYF | TGCAGTGCTAGGAAGGGGGGGGTCTACGAGCAGTACTTC
many | TRBD1 | TRBJ2-1 | TRBV12-3/TRBV12-4 | CASSPRDRPEFF | TGTGCCAGCAGCCCACGGGACAGACCCGAATTCTTC
many | TRBD2 | TRBJ2-5 | TRBV2 | CASSDPSGGWGETQYF | TGTGCCAGCAGTGATCCTAGCGGGGGTTGGGGAGAGACCCAGTACTTC
few | TRBD1 | TRBJ1-3 | TRBV28 | CASSQQGFGSGNTIYF | TGTGCCAGCAGCCAACAGGGGTTTGGCTCTGGAAACACCATATATTTT
few | . | TRBJ2-6 | TRBV6-2/TRBV6-3 | CASSYEESGANVLTF | TGTGCCAGCAGTTACGAGGAGTCTGGGGCCAACGTCCTGACTTTC
few | TRBD2 | TRBJ2-5 | TRBV10-3 | CAISPRGSGGAVETQYF | TGTGCCATCAGCCCACGGGGTAGCGGGGGCGCCGTTGAGACCCAGTACTTC
few | . | TRBJ2-7 | TRBV20-1 | CSAYSDTYEQYF | TGCAGTGCTTACAGCGATACCTACGAGCAGTACTTC
few | TRBD1 | TRBJ1-1 | TRBV5-8 | CASSLRTGGAFTEAFF | TGTGCCAGCAGCCTCCGGACAGGGGGCGCTTTTACTGAAGCTTTCTTT
many | TRBD2 | TRBJ2-3 | TRBV12-3/TRBV12-4 | CASSPIPGTSGSTDTQYF | TGTGCCAGCAGTCCGATACCCGGGACTAGCGGGAGCACAGATACGCAGTATTTT
many | . | TRBJ1-4 | TRBV10-3 | CATAGPTNEKLFF | TGTGCCACCGCGGGGCCAACTAATGAAAAACTGTTTTTT
many | . | TRBJ2-5 | TRBV12-3/TRBV12-4 | CASTDGQGGQETQYF | TGTGCCAGCACCGACGGACAGGGAGGGCAAGAGACCCAGTACTTC
. | . | TRBJ1-1 | TRBV19 | CASSISRARTEAFF | TGTGCCAGTAGTATAAGCAGGGCCCGAACTGAAGCTTTCTTT
. | . | TRBJ2-1 | TRBV20-1 | CSARAGSAAYNEQFF | TGCAGTGCTAGAGCGGGCAGCGCAGCCTACAATGAGCAGTTCTTC
. | . | TRBJ2-2 | TRBV18 | CASSPTANTGELFF | TGTGCCAGCTCACCTACAGCTAACACCGGGGAGCTGTTTTTT
many | . | TRBJ2-3 | TRBV7-6 | CASSYGGSPTDTQYF | TGTGCCAGCAGCTATGGGGGGTCCCCCACAGATACGCAGTATTTT
. | TRBD1 | TRBJ2-5 | TRBV20-1 | CSAEGAAETQYF | TGCAGTGCCGAGGGGGCCGCTGAGACCCAGTACTTC
many | . | TRBJ1-2 | TRBV3-1 | CASSQGWDRSRNGYTF | TGTGCCAGCAGCCAAGGGTGGGATAGGAGCCGGAATGGCTACACCTTC
few | . | TRBJ2-5 | TRBV9 | CASSVGVVQETQYF | TGTGCCAGCAGCGTAGGGGTAGTCCAAGAGACCCAGTACTTC
few | TRBD1 | TRBJ2-3 | TRBV5-1 | CASSLYPGQGTDTQYF | TGCGCCAGCAGCTTATATCCGGGACAGGGCACAGATACGCAGTATTTT
few | TRBD2 | TRBJ2-7 | TRBV14 | CASSQPGLAGGNSYEQYF | TGTGCCAGCAGCCAACCGGGACTAGCGGGGGGAAACTCCTACGAGCAGTACTTC
. | . | TRBJ2-3 | TRBV5-6 | CASSRRREDTQYF | TGTGCCAGCAGCCGCCGGCGGGAAGATACGCAGTATTTT
few | . | TRBJ2-1 | TRBV11-2 | CASSLYQGAGEQFF | TGTGCCAGCAGCTTATACCAAGGGGCTGGTGAGCAGTTCTTC
. | TRBD2 | TRBJ2-1 | TRBV11-2 | CASSTLSGNSYNEQFF | TGTGCCAGCAGCACCCTTAGCGGGAATTCCTACAATGAGCAGTTCTTC
many | TRBD1 | TRBJ2-4 | TRBV19 | CASSIARDSGANIQYF | TGTGCCAGTAGTATCGCCCGGGACAGTGGGGCAAACATTCAGTACTTC
many | . | TRBJ1-1 | TRBV7-9 | CASSLLTENTEAFF | TGTGCCAGCAGCTTATTGACGGAGAACACTGAAGCTTTCTTT
few | . | TRBJ1-5 | TRBV15 | CATSRDLTSGNQPQHF | TGTGCCACCAGCAGAGACCTGACTTCTGGCAATCAGCCCCAGCATTTT
. | . | TRBJ2-1 | TRBV2 | CASSVVRTPGQRWTYNEQFF | TGTGCCAGCAGTGTTGTACGGACTCCCGGGCAGAGATGGACCTACAATGAGCAGTTCTTC
many | . | TRBJ2-5 | TRBV7-2 | CASSLVSGAQYF | TGTGCCAGCAGCTTAGTGTCGGGGGCCCAGTACTTC
few | . | TRBJ2-1 | TRBV16 | CASSQSYSHAYNEQFF | TGTGCCAGCAGCCAATCTTACAGCCATGCCTACAATGAGCAGTTCTTC
many | TRBD1 | TRBJ2-5 | TRBV5-1 | CASRDRGLTETQYF | TGCGCCAGCAGGGACAGGGGGCTTACGGAGACCCAGTACTTC
. | . | TRBJ1-5 | TRBV6-2/TRBV6-3 | CASSYSGTHSNQPQHF | TGTGCCAGCAGTTACTCGGGGACACATAGCAATCAGCCCCAGCATTTT
few | TRBD1 | TRBJ2-2 | TRBV6-5 | CASSYAGGNTGELFF | TGTGCCAGCAGTTACGCAGGGGGTAACACCGGGGAGCTGTTTTTT
many | . | TRBJ2-7 | TRBV29-1 | CSVAGSTYEQYF | TGCAGCGTTGCTGGGAGCACCTACGAGCAGTACTTC
. | . | TRBJ2-7 | TRBV2 | CASSAGALHGEQYF | TGTGCCAGCAGTGCAGGGGCCCTACATGGGGAGCAGTACTTC
many | . | TRBJ2-5 | TRBV7-2 | CASSLGYSYPQETQYF | TGTGCCAGCAGCTTGGGTTACAGTTATCCTCAAGAGACCCAGTACTTC
many | TRBD2 | TRBJ2-3 | TRBV7-8 | CASSLGGGARTDTQYF | TGTGCCAGCAGCTTAGGCGGGGGGGCCCGGACAGATACGCAGTATTTT
few | TRBD2 | TRBJ2-1 | TRBV20-1 | CSASKSGRAGNEQFF | TGCAGTGCTAGCAAAAGCGGGAGGGCCGGTAATGAGCAGTTCTTC
. | . | TRBJ1-6 | TRBV7-3 | CASSLMSDSPLHF | TGTGCCAGCAGCTTAATGTCCGATTCACCCCTCCACTTT